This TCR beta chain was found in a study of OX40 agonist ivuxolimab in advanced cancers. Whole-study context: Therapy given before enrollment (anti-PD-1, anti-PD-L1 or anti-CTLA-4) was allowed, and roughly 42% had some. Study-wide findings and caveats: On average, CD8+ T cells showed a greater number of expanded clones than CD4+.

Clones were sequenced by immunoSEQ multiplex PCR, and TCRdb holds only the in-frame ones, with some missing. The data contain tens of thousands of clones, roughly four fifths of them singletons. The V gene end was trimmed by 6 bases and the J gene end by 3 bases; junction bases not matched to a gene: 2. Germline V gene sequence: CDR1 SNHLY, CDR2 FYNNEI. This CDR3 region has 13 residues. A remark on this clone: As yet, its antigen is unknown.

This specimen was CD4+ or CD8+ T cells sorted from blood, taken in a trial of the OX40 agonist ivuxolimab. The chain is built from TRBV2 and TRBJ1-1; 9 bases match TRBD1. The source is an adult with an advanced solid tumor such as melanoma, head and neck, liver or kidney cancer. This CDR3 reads CASSRDRDTEAFF. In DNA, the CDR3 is TGTGCCAGCAGCCGGGACAGGGACACTGAAGCTTTCTTT.